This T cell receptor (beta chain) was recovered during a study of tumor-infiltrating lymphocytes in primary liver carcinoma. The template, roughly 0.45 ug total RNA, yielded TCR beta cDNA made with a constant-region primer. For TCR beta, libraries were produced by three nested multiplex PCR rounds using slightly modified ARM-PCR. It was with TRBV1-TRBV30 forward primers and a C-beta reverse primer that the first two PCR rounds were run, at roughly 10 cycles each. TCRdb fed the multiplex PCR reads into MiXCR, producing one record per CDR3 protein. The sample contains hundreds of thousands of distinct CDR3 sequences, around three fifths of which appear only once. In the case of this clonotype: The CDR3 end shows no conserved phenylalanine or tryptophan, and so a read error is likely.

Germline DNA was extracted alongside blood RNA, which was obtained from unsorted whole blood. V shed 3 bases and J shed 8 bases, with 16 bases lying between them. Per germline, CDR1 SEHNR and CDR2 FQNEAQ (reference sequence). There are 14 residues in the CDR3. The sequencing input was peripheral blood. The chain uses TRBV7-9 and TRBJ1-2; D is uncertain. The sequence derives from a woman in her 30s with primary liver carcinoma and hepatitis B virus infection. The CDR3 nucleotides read TGTGCCAGCAGCTTCTTCCTGTTGGCCAGCGGCTACACCCTC. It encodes CASSFFLLASGYTL.